The rows below give T cell receptor beta chains drawn from one sample of a study of glioma-infiltrating T cells. In TCRdb, the multiplex PCR reads were re-called with MiXCR into one record per CDR3 protein. The sample holds about 140,000 distinct CDR3 sequences, about 39% seen once. Source material: glioma tissue, nonneoplastic brain tissue, or PBMCs (not recorded which). The source is a human donor with low-grade glioma or glioblastoma, undergoing nonglioma brain surgery, or in good health (not recorded which). Both conserved end residues are part of each CDR3. The D gene is left open where the match is weak. Size tells how often a clone was seen (once, few, many) or the class of an expanded clone, and some rows leave it out.

j_call,clone_size,d_call,v_call,cdr3_aa,cdr3_nt
TRBJ2-7,-,-,TRBV4-2,CASSQEAQLYEQYF,TGTGCCAGCAGCCAAGAAGCACAGCTCTACGAGCAGTACTTC
TRBJ1-2,-,-,TRBV28,CASSLNYYGYTF,TGTGCCAGCAGTTTAAATTACTATGGCTACACCTTC
TRBJ2-7,-,TRBD1,TRBV6-2/TRBV6-3,CASRTGTGVKYEQYF,TGTGCCAGCAGGACCGGGACAGGGGTAAAGTACGAGCAGTACTTC
TRBJ1-2,once,-,TRBV7-6,CASSSFRDGHYGYTF,TGTGCCAGCAGCTCATTTCGGGACGGTCACTATGGCTACACCTTC
TRBJ2-1,-,TRBD2,TRBV7-2,CASRHSGTSPSDEQFF,TGTGCCAGCAGACACTCCGGGACTAGCCCCTCTGATGAGCAGTTCTTC
TRBJ2-1,-,TRBD2,TRBV6-1,CASSPSGTSIYNEQFF,TGTGCCAGCAGCCCGTCCGGGACTAGCATCTACAATGAGCAGTTCTTC
TRBJ2-5,-,TRBD1,TRBV6-1,CAIRMTGDQETQYF,TGTGCCATCAGGATGACAGGGGACCAAGAGACCCAGTACTTC
TRBJ2-2,-,TRBD1,TRBV7-3,CASSSQGYGELFF,TGTGCCAGCAGCTCACAGGGGTACGGGGAGCTGTTTTTT
TRBJ2-1,-,-,TRBV7-3,CARSLVFGDEQFF,TGTGCCCGCAGCTTAGTGTTTGGGGATGAGCAGTTCTTC
TRBJ2-1,few,-,TRBV11-2,CASSSGPLGEQFF,TGTGCCAGCAGCTCGGGACCCCTCGGGGAGCAGTTCTTC
TRBJ1-1,-,-,TRBV7-2,CASSGHSYNIIMNTEAFF,TGTGCCAGCAGCGGACACAGCTACAATATTATCATGAACACTGAAGCTTTCTTT
TRBJ2-1,-,TRBD1,TRBV11-2,CASSLVQGMVGNEQFF,TGTGCCAGCAGCTTAGTACAGGGGATGGTAGGAAATGAGCAGTTCTTC
TRBJ2-1,few,-,TRBV20-1,CSARDGTSPLIEQFF,TGCAGTGCTAGAGATGGAACTAGTCCCTTAATTGAGCAGTTCTTC
TRBJ1-6,many,-,TRBV28,CASSYYNSPLHF,TGTGCCAGCAGTTACTATAATTCACCCCTCCACTTT
TRBJ2-7,-,TRBD1,TRBV6-5,CASKETGGDEQHF,TGTGCCAGCAAAGAGACAGGGGGCGACGAGCAGCACTTC
TRBJ2-5,few,TRBD2,TRBV28,CASSPGTSGQETQYF,TGTGCCAGCAGCCCCGGGACTAGCGGTCAAGAGACCCAGTACTTC
TRBJ1-1,-,-,TRBV15,CATSRVPDTSAFF,TGTGCCACCAGCAGAGTTCCGGACACGAGTGCTTTCTTT
TRBJ2-1,many,-,TRBV3-1,CASSQEGNNEQFF,TGTGCCAGCAGCCAAGAGGGGAACAATGAGCAGTTCTTC
TRBJ1-6,-,-,TRBV4-1,CASSQGISNSPLHF,TGCGCCAGCAGCCAAGGGATTTCTAATTCACCCCTCCACTTT
TRBJ2-5,-,-,TRBV28,CASSPPDRTQYF,TGTGCCAGCAGCCCCCCGGATAGGACCCAGTACTTC
TRBJ2-5,-,TRBD2,TRBV20-1,CSAFLAGRLETQYF,TGCAGTGCTTTCCTAGCGGGGCGGCTGGAGACCCAGTACTTC
TRBJ2-5,-,TRBD2,TRBV7-2,CASSLGTSGMTQYF,TGTGCCAGCAGCTTAGGAACTAGCGGAATGACCCAGTACTTC
TRBJ1-5,-,TRBD1,TRBV27,CASSFGQGSQSQHF,TGTGCCAGCAGTTTCGGACAGGGGAGTCAGTCCCAGCATTTT
TRBJ2-7,-,-,TRBV2,CASSSFRDPKPYEQYF,TGTGCCAGCAGTTCATTCCGGGACCCTAAACCCTACGAGCAGTACTTC
TRBJ2-5,-,-,TRBV12-3/TRBV12-4,CASSFEAGETQYF,TGTGCCAGCAGTTTTGAGGCAGGGGAGACCCAGTACTTC
TRBJ1-3,-,-,TRBV12-3/TRBV12-4,CASSLGRTSGNTIYF,TGTGCCAGCAGTTTGGGGCGGACCTCTGGAAACACCATATATTTT
TRBJ1-3,-,-,TRBV20-1,CSARRSDSPVGTIYF,TGCAGTGCTAGAAGAAGTGACAGTCCGGTGGGCACCATATATTTT
TRBJ2-5,few,-,TRBV4-1,CASSQGESRGTETQYF,TGCGCCAGCAGCCAAGGGGAGTCGCGGGGAACGGAGACCCAGTACTTC
TRBJ1-1,few,-,TRBV7-2,CASSLVTVNTEAFF,TGTGCCAGCAGCTTAGTCACAGTGAACACTGAAGCTTTCTTT
TRBJ1-2,few,-,TRBV4-2,CASSPTGYNDGYTF,TGTGCCAGCAGCCCGACAGGTTATAACGATGGCTACACCTTC
TRBJ1-1,-,-,TRBV6-2/TRBV6-3,CASRPQMNTEAFF,TGTGCCAGCAGACCCCAAATGAACACTGAAGCTTTCTTT
TRBJ2-3,-,TRBD2,TRBV20-1,CSARDWASGLTDTQYF,TGCAGTGCTAGAGATTGGGCTAGCGGACTCACAGATACGCAGTATTTT
TRBJ2-2,-,-,TRBV27,CASWTDVTSNTGELFF,TGTGCCAGCTGGACAGATGTTACTTCGAACACCGGGGAGCTGTTTTTT
TRBJ1-3,few,-,TRBV20-1,CSARLRSGNTIYF,TGCAGTGCTAGACTGCGGTCGGGAAACACCATATATTTT
TRBJ1-5,-,-,TRBV4-2,CASSQDSLFSNQPQHF,TGTGCCAGCAGCCAAGATTCGCTTTTTAGCAATCAGCCCCAGCATTTT
TRBJ1-1,few,-,TRBV4-3,CASSQDGSGGAFF,TGCGCCAGCAGCCAAGATGGTTCCGGCGGCGCTTTCTTT
TRBJ2-3,-,-,TRBV3-1,CASSQASGEIAITQYF,TGTGCCAGCAGCCAAGCCTCAGGGGAAATAGCCATTACGCAGTATTTT
TRBJ2-7,-,-,TRBV6-1,CAILKNSSYEQYF,TGTGCCATCCTAAAGAACTCTTCCTACGAGCAGTACTTC
TRBJ2-1,-,TRBD2,TRBV20-1,CSARGSGSSYNEQFF,TGCAGTGCTAGGGGTAGCGGGAGCTCCTACAATGAGCAGTTCTTC
TRBJ1-2,few,TRBD1,TRBV6-1,CASSERTGNFQDYGYTF,TGTGCCAGCAGTGAAAGGACAGGGAATTTCCAAGACTATGGCTACACCTTC
TRBJ1-2,few,-,TRBV20-1,CSAPFVSGIGYTF,TGCAGTGCTCCCTTCGTATCGGGGATAGGCTACACCTTC
TRBJ2-1,-,TRBD1,TRBV20-1,CSAIGQGNEQFF,TGCAGTGCTATTGGACAGGGCAATGAGCAGTTCTTC
TRBJ2-1,once,-,TRBV12-3/TRBV12-4,CASSFGGHEQFF,TGTGCCAGCAGTTTTGGGGGACATGAGCAGTTCTTC
TRBJ1-2,few,-,TRBV27,CASSLSGLNYGYTF,TGTGCCAGCAGTTTATCGGGTTTAAACTATGGCTACACCTTC
TRBJ1-5,few,-,TRBV10-3,CAISQGLSNQPQHF,TGTGCCATCAGTCAGGGGTTGAGCAATCAGCCCCAGCATTTT
TRBJ2-3,few,-,TRBV4-3,CASSQDFSFRGDTQYF,TGCGCCAGCAGCCAAGATTTTAGCTTCCGCGGAGATACGCAGTATTTT
TRBJ1-1,-,-,TRBV10-3,CAIRNQGNTEAFF,TGTGCCATCAGAAACCAGGGGAACACTGAAGCTTTCTTT
TRBJ1-6,-,-,TRBV6-1,CASSRVHNSPLHF,TGTGCCAGCAGCCGGGTACATAATTCACCCCTCCACTTT
TRBJ1-4,few,TRBD1,TRBV20-1,CSARDRTTNEKLFF,TGCAGTGCTAGGGACAGGACAACTAATGAAAAACTGTTTTTT
TRBJ2-3,-,-,TRBV20-1,CSALRTTSTDTQYF,TGCAGTGCTCTCAGGACAACGTCCACAGATACGCAGTATTTT
TRBJ2-1,-,-,TRBV6-2/TRBV6-3,CASRLEHNEQFF,TGTGCCAGCAGACTAGAGCACAATGAGCAGTTCTTC
TRBJ2-7,-,-,TRBV4-2,CASSQDPGGVRYEQYF,TGTGCCAGCAGCCAAGATCCCGGGGGAGTTAGGTACGAGCAGTACTTC
TRBJ2-5,few,-,TRBV2,CASSGLAAKTQYF,TGTGCCAGCAGTGGGCTAGCTGCGAAGACCCAGTACTTC
TRBJ1-5,-,-,TRBV20-1,CSARESRVSNQPQHF,TGCAGTGCTAGAGAGTCCCGGGTCAGCAATCAGCCCCAGCATTTT
TRBJ2-3,-,TRBD1,TRBV7-7,CASSLEGQKQYF,TGTGCCAGCAGCTTAGAGGGACAGAAACAGTATTTT
TRBJ2-5,few,TRBD1,TRBV25-1,CASSEAGGETQYF,TGTGCCAGCAGTGAAGCAGGGGGAGAGACCCAGTACTTC
TRBJ2-3,-,-,TRBV6-1,CASSGPINTDTQYF,TGTGCCAGCTCTGGGCCCATAAACACAGATACGCAGTATTTT
TRBJ1-6,few,-,TRBV20-1,CSARPGGLNSPLHF,TGCAGTGCTAGACCCGGGGGCTTAAATTCACCCCTCCACTTT
TRBJ1-1,-,-,TRBV6-2/TRBV6-3,CASSGLGREAFF,TGTGCCAGCAGTGGATTGGGACGGGAAGCTTTCTTT
TRBJ1-2,many,-,TRBV6-2/TRBV6-3,CASSYSTSGYGYTF,TGTGCCAGCAGTTACTCGACGAGTGGCTATGGCTACACCTTC